The 5 T cell receptor beta chains below come from one sample, sequenced in a study of cytomegalovirus exposure and HLA in healthy donors. A multiplex PCR was run with 60 Vbeta primers and 13 Jbeta primers. Only in-frame clones appear in the TCRdb table, and some are missing; sequencing was by immunoSEQ multiplex PCR. The repertoire consists of 90,000 to 110,000 clones, with about 15% occurring once and the leading ten covering 0.8% to 0.95%. Material: PBMCs. All receptors derive from a female donor in good health and CMV-seronegative.

This chain links TRBV11-2 with TRBJ2-7, with 7 bases aligning to TRBD2. The CDR3 is made up of 16 amino acids. Germline CDR1 is SGHAT and CDR2 is FQNNGV. Trimming at V came to 1 base and at J to 2 bases, leaving 8 bases not matched to a gene. CDR3 DNA sequence: TGTGCCAGCAGCTTAGGGTTGGCCAGCGGGGCCTACGAGCAGTACTTC. Its protein product is CASSLGLASGAYEQYF.

This clone was observed a handful of times. CDR3 loop: CSAGGLGVYEQYF. CDR3 DNA: TGCAGCGCTGGGGGACTAGGGGTTTACGAGCAGTACTTC. V usage is TRBV29-1 and J usage is TRBJ2-7; 8 bases are a match to TRBD2. The V gene's germline CDR1 is SQVTM and CDR2 ANQGSEA. The CDR3 covers 13 residues. The junction had 9 bases not matched to a gene; V was cut back by 7 bases and J by 4 bases.

This clone has just a few counts. The chain is built from TRBV30 and TRBJ2-6, with a possible D match to TRBD2 (5 bases). This CDR3 is 15 amino acids long. With 2 bases removed from V and 0 bases from J, the gap between germline ends came to 8 bases. The germline V gene encodes CDR1 GTSNPN and CDR2 SVGIG (reference sequence). The CDR3 DNA follows: TGTGCCTGGAGTAGGAGGCCCTCTGGGGCCAACGTCCTGACTTTC. Protein product: CAWSRRPSGANVLTF.

The J gene is TRBJ1-2, the V gene TRBV28, with 9 positions matching TRBD1. The CDR3 consists of 19 residues. The J segment lost 4 bases and the V segment lost 5 bases, leaving 20 bases of the junction unmatched. The germline V gene encodes CDR1 MDHEN and CDR2 SYDVKM. Here the CDR3 DNA reads TGTGCCAGCAGTCGAATCGAGGGGGACAGGGCGACTCTTGTCTATGGCTACACCTTC. The encoded protein is CASSRIEGDRATLVYGYTF.

A few counts support this clone. This chain links TRBV19 with TRBJ1-1; D not certain. V lost 1 base to trimming and J lost 2 bases, with 8 bases between them. The germline V gene encodes CDR1 LNHDA and CDR2 SQIVND (reference sequence). The CDR3 covers 14 residues. CDR3: CASSIADFNTEAFF. The CDR3 bases are TGTGCCAGTAGTATAGCAGACTTTAACACTGAAGCTTTCTTT.